This TCR beta chain was retrieved from a study of long-term antiretroviral therapy in people with HIV. Two or more post-ART PBMC samples, plus at least one pre-ART sample, were available for each donor. Deletions cut 0 bases from V and 1 base from J, with 12 bases between. CDR3 size: 16 residues. Germline V gives CDR1 SGDLS, CDR2 YYNGEE. Study-wide results and caveats: It was not possible to obtain data on ART adherence, viral resistance or therapy changes.

immunoSEQ v3.0 was run at survey level. Method: immunoSEQ multiplex PCR; TCRdb's copy keeps in-frame clones and lacks some. The data contain roughly 18,000 clones, 78% of them singletons. Points on this clone: Its antigen remains unidentified.

The sample here was unsorted PBMCs, taken at the start of antiretroviral therapy, before treatment. This TCR came from a woman aged 40 to 50 with HIV. The V call is TRBV9, the J call TRBJ2-3; the D is unclear. CDR3 in amino acids: CASSVAIVQGTDTQYF. The CDR3 DNA sequence: TGTGCCAGCAGCGTAGCTATTGTCCAGGGCACAGATACGCAGTATTTT.